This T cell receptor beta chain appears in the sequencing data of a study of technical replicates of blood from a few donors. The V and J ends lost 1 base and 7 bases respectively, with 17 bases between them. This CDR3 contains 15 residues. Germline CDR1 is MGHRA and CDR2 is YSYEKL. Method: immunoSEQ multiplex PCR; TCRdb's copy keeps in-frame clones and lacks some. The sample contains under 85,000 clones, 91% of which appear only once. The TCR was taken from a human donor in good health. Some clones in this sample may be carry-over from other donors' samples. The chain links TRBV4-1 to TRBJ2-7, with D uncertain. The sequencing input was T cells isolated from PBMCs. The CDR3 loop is CASSQVSTGESEQYF. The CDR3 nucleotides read TGCGCCAGCAGCCAAGTAAGCACCGGAGAGAGTGAGCAGTACTTC.